The rows below give T cell receptor beta chains drawn from one sample of a study of blood T cell repertoires in COVID-19. The table came from immunoSEQ multiplex PCR; TCRdb's copy has only in-frame clones and leaves some out. Of fewer than 200,000 clones in the sample, 85% are singletons; the top ten hold about 5.8%. Material for sequencing was peripheral blood. The receptors stem from a woman aged 45-65 years with COVID-19, enrolled during active disease. The conserved cysteine and the conserved F or W are not part of the CDR3 here. A D gene is named only where the DNA matches it firmly. Only some rows state a clone size, as once, few, many or a class for expanded clones.

v_call	d_call	clone_size	cdr3_aa
TRBV6-1	NA	once	ASSERQVTSGNTIY
TRBV27	NA	NA	ASSSWGEAYEQY
TRBV7-9	NA	NA	ASSSPGRADTQY
TRBV7-2	TRBD2	NA	ASMLAGGREQY
TRBV10-3	TRBD1	NA	AIARTGGDSEAF
TRBV27	NA	NA	ASSLQGSYNSPLH
TRBV6-5	NA	NA	ASSSWGGADNEQF
TRBV24-1	NA	NA	ATSDSGNFVGYT
TRBV4-1	NA	once	ASSQQGTDTQY
TRBV19	NA	NA	ASTSGGQPQH
TRBV7-3	TRBD1	NA	ASSLMQGAQAYGYT
TRBV2	TRBD1	NA	ASRGQMNTEAF
TRBV5-4	TRBD1	NA	ASSKPGQGVYEQF
TRBV6-6	TRBD1	NA	ASRQDRGIYQPQH
TRBV4-1	NA	NA	ASSLRAGDEKLF
TRBV12-3/TRBV12-4	NA	NA	ASNLSGEETQY
TRBV21-1	NA	NA	ASSKESGQLAKNIQY
TRBV6-1	NA	NA	ASSEELGGTEKLF
TRBV7-3	TRBD2	NA	ASTSGLAGREQF
TRBV6-2/TRBV6-3	NA	NA	ASSWGVISFGYT
TRBV15	NA	NA	ATSSRGRTEAF
TRBV9	TRBD2	NA	ASSPLAEDLEETQY
TRBV15	TRBD1	few	ATSREGPGQGNSYEQY
TRBV27	NA	once	ASSFGSPTDTQY
TRBV2	TRBD2	NA	ASRLTSGGTDTQY
TRBV27	NA	NA	ASSSPGDTHTGELF
TRBV4-1	NA	NA	ASSQPQGRPTNEKLF
TRBV12-3/TRBV12-4	NA	few	ASSPPEFEAF
TRBV5-1	NA	NA	ASSFGKGPYEQY
TRBV5-5	NA	NA	ASRLGGGQTQY
TRBV30	NA	NA	AWRGFRATGELF
TRBV21-1	NA	NA	ASSTGQGRNTIY
TRBV15	NA	NA	ATSMKGSPYGYT
TRBV3-1/TRBV3-2	NA	NA	ASSPGSRTDTQY
TRBV12-3/TRBV12-4	NA	few	ASSLARGYEQY
TRBV7-2	NA	NA	ASSLLQGYNEQF
TRBV7-6	NA	NA	ASSLALWAGGSNEQF
TRBV9	TRBD1	NA	ASSGTGDNQPQH
TRBV11-3	TRBD2	NA	ASSLLAGYEQF
TRBV5-6	NA	NA	ASEPSGTRHQPLH
TRBV19	NA	NA	ASSWGTPNSPLH
TRBV6-1	TRBD1	NA	ASSEGTGGASRAF
TRBV18	NA	NA	ASSPEGTSNQPQH
TRBV23-1	TRBD1	few	ASSQPGTGSSGNTIY
TRBV4-3	NA	NA	ASSPWPGNEQF
TRBV2	NA	once	ASSDEELKIYGYT
TRBV15	NA	NA	ATSRDRVLSGNTIY
TRBV5-8	NA	NA	ASSRRVQASYEQY
TRBV6-5	TRBD1	NA	ASSYSTGGAAGELF
TRBV20-1	NA	NA	SASRQVNQPQH
TRBV5-1	TRBD1	NA	ASSLAGAGGDEQY
TRBV7-3	TRBD2	many	ASSLIAGDTDTQY
TRBV19	TRBD2	NA	ASRSGGSYNEQF
TRBV12-5	NA	NA	ASGLGLQGYAPLH
TRBV25-1	TRBD2	few	ASSPLLTSGDTDTQY
TRBV6-5	NA	NA	ASSQANSPLH
TRBV4-1	TRBD1	NA	ASSQQRGSGQGGPRETQY